This T cell receptor (beta chain) was retrieved from a study of blood T cell repertoires in COVID-19. Study background: There were acute and convalescent COVID-19 samples, and they came from the United States, Italy and Spain.

Germline V lookup: CDR1 SQVTM, CDR2 ANQGSEA. The CDR3 runs to 14 residues. With V trimmed by 7 bases and J by 6 bases, 9 bases remained unmatched. Clones were sequenced by immunoSEQ multiplex PCR, and TCRdb holds only the in-frame ones, with some missing. Here the sample spans roughly 39,000 clones, 85% being singletons. Material for sequencing was peripheral blood. The gene calls are TRBV29-1 and TRBJ2-1, with 10 positions matching TRBD2. This TCR derives from a human donor in a cohort sampled during active COVID-19. CDR3 coding DNA: TGCAGCGCTGGTAGTAGCGGGGGGTTCAATGAGCAGTTCTTC. Its protein is CSAGSSGGFNEQFF.